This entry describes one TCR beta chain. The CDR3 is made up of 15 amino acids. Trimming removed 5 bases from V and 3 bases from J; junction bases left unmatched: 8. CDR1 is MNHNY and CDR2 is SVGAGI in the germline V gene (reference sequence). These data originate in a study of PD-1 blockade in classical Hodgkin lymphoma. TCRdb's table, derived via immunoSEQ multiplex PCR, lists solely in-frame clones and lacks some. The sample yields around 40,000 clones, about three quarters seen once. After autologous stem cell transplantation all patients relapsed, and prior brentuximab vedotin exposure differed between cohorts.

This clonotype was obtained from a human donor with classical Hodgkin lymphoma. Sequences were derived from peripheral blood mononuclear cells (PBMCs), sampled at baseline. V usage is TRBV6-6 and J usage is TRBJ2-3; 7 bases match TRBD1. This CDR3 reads CASSRTGQFTDTQYF. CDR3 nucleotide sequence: TGTGCCAGCAGTCGGACGGGACAGTTTACAGATACGCAGTATTTT.